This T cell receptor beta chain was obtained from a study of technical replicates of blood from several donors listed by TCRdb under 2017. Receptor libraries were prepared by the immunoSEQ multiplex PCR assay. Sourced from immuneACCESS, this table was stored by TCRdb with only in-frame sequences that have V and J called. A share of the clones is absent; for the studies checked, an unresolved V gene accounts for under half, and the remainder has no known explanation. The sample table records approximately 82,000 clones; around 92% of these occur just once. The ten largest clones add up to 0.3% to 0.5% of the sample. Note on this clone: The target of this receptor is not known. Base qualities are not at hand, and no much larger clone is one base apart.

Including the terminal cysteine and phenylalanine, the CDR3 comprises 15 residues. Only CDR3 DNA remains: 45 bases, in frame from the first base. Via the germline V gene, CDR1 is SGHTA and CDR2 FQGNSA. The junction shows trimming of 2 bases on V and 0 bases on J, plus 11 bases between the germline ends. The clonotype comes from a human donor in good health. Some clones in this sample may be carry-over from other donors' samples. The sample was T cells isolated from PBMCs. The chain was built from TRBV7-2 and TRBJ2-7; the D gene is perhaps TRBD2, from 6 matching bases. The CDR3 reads CASSLSVGGSYEQYF. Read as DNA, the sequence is TGTGCCAGCAGCTTATCTGTGGGGGGCTCCTACGAGCAGTACTTC.